The rows below give T cell receptor beta chains drawn from one sample of a study of cytomegalovirus exposure and HLA in healthy donors. TCRdb's copy holds only in-frame clones and misses some; the assay was immunoSEQ multiplex PCR. In the table there are roughly 150,000 clones, 82% of which are singletons. The sample was PBMCs. All receptors derive from a woman between 45 and 60 years old in good health and CMV-seropositive. The CDR3 runs from the conserved cysteine through the conserved F or W. The order of the fields is D gene, V gene, J gene, clone size, CDR3 protein, CDR3 DNA. A D gene is named only where the DNA matches it firmly. The size field is filled for only some rows; it gives once, few, many or a size class.

D: -; V: TRBV6-6; J: TRBJ1-2; size: -; CDR3: CASSYGGNYGYTF; DNA: TGTGCCAGCAGTTACGGGGGGAACTATGGCTACACCTTC
D: -; V: TRBV5-4; J: TRBJ2-7; size: -; CDR3: CASSYGTPYEQYF; DNA: TGTGCCAGCAGCTACGGGACACCTTACGAGCAGTACTTC
D: TRBD1; V: TRBV7-2; J: TRBJ1-2; size: -; CDR3: CASSLGQGNDYGYTF; DNA: TGTGCCAGCAGCTTAGGACAGGGGAATGACTATGGCTACACCTTC
D: -; V: TRBV5-1; J: TRBJ1-1; size: -; CDR3: CASSLAVLSNTEAFF; DNA: TGCGCCAGCAGCTTGGCCGTATTGTCGAACACTGAAGCTTTCTTT
D: -; V: TRBV5-4; J: TRBJ2-2; size: few; CDR3: CASSLTGNTGELFF; DNA: TGTGCCAGCAGCTTAACAGGGAACACCGGGGAGCTGTTTTTT
D: -; V: TRBV5-4; J: TRBJ1-1; size: -; CDR3: CASSFREGNTEAFF; DNA: TGTGCCAGCAGCTTCCGGGAGGGAAACACTGAAGCTTTCTTT
D: -; V: TRBV7-6; J: TRBJ2-7; size: -; CDR3: CASSSDLYEQYF; DNA: TGTGCCAGCAGCTCGGACTTGTACGAGCAGTACTTC
D: TRBD2; V: TRBV25-1; J: TRBJ2-7; size: -; CDR3: CASGASGALPYEQYF; DNA: TGTGCCAGCGGTGCTAGCGGGGCCCTCCCCTACGAGCAGTACTTC
D: -; V: TRBV28; J: TRBJ1-5; size: -; CDR3: CASSFGLNQPQHF; DNA: TGTGCCAGCAGTTTTGGCCTCAATCAGCCCCAGCATTTT
D: -; V: TRBV6-1; J: TRBJ2-3; size: -; CDR3: CASSEHKKRADTQYF; DNA: TGTGCCAGCAGTGAACACAAAAAGCGCGCAGATACGCAGTATTTT
D: -; V: TRBV6-1; J: TRBJ1-2; size: -; CDR3: CASRTRPEVLYGYTF; DNA: TGTGCCAGCCGTACGCGTCCGGAGGTACTTTATGGCTACACCTTC
D: -; V: TRBV2; J: TRBJ1-2; size: -; CDR3: CASQGSYGYTF; DNA: TGTGCCAGCCAGGGGTCATATGGCTACACCTTC
D: -; V: TRBV7-9; J: TRBJ1-6; size: -; CDR3: CASSWGLPDSPLHF; DNA: TGTGCCAGCAGCTGGGGACTCCCGGATTCACCCCTCCACTTT
D: -; V: TRBV19; J: TRBJ1-5; size: -; CDR3: CASSPEQGWQPQHF; DNA: TGTGCCAGTAGTCCCGAACAGGGATGGCAGCCCCAGCATTTT
D: TRBD1; V: TRBV7-9; J: TRBJ1-1; size: few; CDR3: CASSSTTGTGAFF; DNA: TGTGCCAGCAGCAGTACGACAGGGACCGGAGCTTTCTTT
D: TRBD1; V: TRBV2; J: TRBJ1-5; size: -; CDR3: CASSFRGRDRPQHF; DNA: TGTGCCAGCAGTTTTAGGGGCCGGGACAGGCCCCAGCATTTT
D: -; V: TRBV14; J: TRBJ1-1; size: -; CDR3: CASSPTNGGTEAFF; DNA: TGTGCCAGCAGCCCCACCAATGGAGGCACTGAAGCTTTCTTT
D: -; V: TRBV5-1; J: TRBJ1-1; size: -; CDR3: CASSLVGGEVLAEAFF; DNA: TGCGCCAGCAGCTTGGTGGGGGGAGAGGTTTTGGCTGAAGCTTTCTTT
D: TRBD1; V: TRBV2; J: TRBJ1-3; size: -; CDR3: CASSETPRQGSYGNTIYF; DNA: TGTGCCAGCAGTGAAACACCAAGACAGGGGTCCTATGGAAACACCATATATTTT
D: -; V: TRBV2; J: TRBJ2-7; size: -; CDR3: CASSEALGSSYEQYF; DNA: TGTGCCAGCAGTGAAGCGCTCGGGAGCTCCTACGAGCAGTACTTC
D: -; V: TRBV13; J: TRBJ1-4; size: -; CDR3: CASSLGREKLFF; DNA: TGTGCCAGCAGCTTAGGCAGGGAAAAACTGTTTTTT
D: -; V: TRBV6-5; J: TRBJ1-4; size: -; CDR3: CASSYSAGNEKLFF; DNA: TGTGCCAGCAGTTACTCGGCAGGGAATGAAAAACTGTTTTTT
D: TRBD1; V: TRBV4-3; J: TRBJ2-1; size: -; CDR3: CASSQDLQGAYEQFF; DNA: TGCGCCAGCAGCCAAGATCTACAGGGGGCCTATGAGCAGTTCTTC
D: TRBD1; V: TRBV19; J: TRBJ1-1; size: -; CDR3: CASSWTGSWNTEAFF; DNA: TGTGCCAGTAGTTGGACAGGGTCGTGGAACACTGAAGCTTTCTTT
D: TRBD1; V: TRBV4-2; J: TRBJ2-1; size: -; CDR3: CASSQDRTGRNEQFF; DNA: TGTGCCAGCAGCCAAGACCGGACAGGGCGCAATGAGCAGTTCTTC
D: -; V: TRBV7-2; J: TRBJ2-2; size: -; CDR3: CASSKGKSNTGELFF; DNA: TGTGCCAGCAGTAAGGGGAAATCGAACACCGGGGAGCTGTTTTTT
D: -; V: TRBV5-1; J: TRBJ2-7; size: -; CDR3: CASSSGVTYYEQYF; DNA: TGCGCCAGCAGCTCGGGGGTCACTTACTACGAGCAGTACTTC
D: -; V: TRBV7-2; J: TRBJ2-6; size: once; CDR3: CASSLGLAPISGANVLTF; DNA: TGTGCCAGCAGCTTAGGGTTAGCGCCCATCTCTGGGGCCAACGTCCTGACTTTC
D: TRBD2; V: TRBV7-9; J: TRBJ2-1; size: -; CDR3: CASTLAGGPGEQFF; DNA: TGTGCCAGCACTCTAGCGGGGGGGCCCGGTGAGCAGTTCTTC
D: -; V: TRBV18; J: TRBJ2-1; size: -; CDR3: CASSPSGNEQFF; DNA: TGTGCCAGCTCACCATCAGGGAATGAGCAGTTCTTC
D: TRBD1; V: TRBV5-1; J: TRBJ1-1; size: -; CDR3: CASSPSGQGSNTEAFF; DNA: TGCGCCAGCAGCCCATCGGGACAGGGATCGAACACTGAAGCTTTCTTT
D: -; V: TRBV4-1; J: TRBJ1-1; size: -; CDR3: CASSQDIVQGTTEAFF; DNA: TGCGCCAGCAGCCAAGATATAGTGCAGGGGACCACTGAAGCTTTCTTT
D: TRBD2; V: TRBV7-9; J: TRBJ2-7; size: -; CDR3: CASSPSGGLNSYEQYF; DNA: TGTGCCAGCAGCCCAAGCGGGGGGCTCAACTCCTACGAGCAGTACTTC
D: -; V: TRBV7-2; J: TRBJ2-1; size: -; CDR3: CASSSGGEQFF; DNA: TGTGCCAGCAGCTCTGGAGGCGAGCAGTTCTTC
D: -; V: TRBV4-3; J: TRBJ1-4; size: few; CDR3: CASSHDPVPSSGGKNEKLFF; DNA: TGCGCCAGCAGCCATGATCCGGTCCCCTCGTCCGGGGGTAAGAATGAAAAACTGTTTTTT
D: -; V: TRBV6-5; J: TRBJ2-7; size: -; CDR3: CASSYSWTADYEQYF; DNA: TGTGCCAGCAGTTACTCTTGGACAGCCGACTACGAGCAGTACTTC
D: TRBD1; V: TRBV7-9; J: TRBJ1-4; size: -; CDR3: CASTLQGTGNEKLFF; DNA: TGTGCCAGCACCCTCCAGGGGACAGGGAATGAAAAACTGTTTTTT
D: TRBD1; V: TRBV2; J: TRBJ1-3; size: -; CDR3: CASGVSGQGNTIYF; DNA: TGTGCCAGCGGGGTTTCGGGACAGGGGAACACCATATATTTT